This T cell receptor beta chain was documented in a study of cytomegalovirus exposure and HLA in healthy donors. Primers included in the PCR were 60 Vbeta and 13 Jbeta primers. The method was immunoSEQ multiplex PCR; TCRdb's version includes in-frame clones alone and lacks a portion of them. The table has 150,000 to 200,000 clones, 79% seen once; the top ten hold 2% to 2.5%. After removal of 4 bases from V and 9 bases from J, the junction contained 12 bases not matched to a gene. Germline CDR1 reads MNHNS; CDR2 reads SASEGT. The CDR3 contains 16 residues. The sequence was collected from a woman aged 50 to 60 in good health and CMV-seronegative. The chain combines TRBV6-1 with TRBJ2-2, with 9 bases matching TRBD1. The sequencing input was PBMCs. The CDR3 loop is CASSVRRDRETRELFF. In DNA form, the CDR3 reads TGTGCCAGCAGTGTCCGCCGGGACAGGGAAACCAGGGAGCTGTTTTTT.